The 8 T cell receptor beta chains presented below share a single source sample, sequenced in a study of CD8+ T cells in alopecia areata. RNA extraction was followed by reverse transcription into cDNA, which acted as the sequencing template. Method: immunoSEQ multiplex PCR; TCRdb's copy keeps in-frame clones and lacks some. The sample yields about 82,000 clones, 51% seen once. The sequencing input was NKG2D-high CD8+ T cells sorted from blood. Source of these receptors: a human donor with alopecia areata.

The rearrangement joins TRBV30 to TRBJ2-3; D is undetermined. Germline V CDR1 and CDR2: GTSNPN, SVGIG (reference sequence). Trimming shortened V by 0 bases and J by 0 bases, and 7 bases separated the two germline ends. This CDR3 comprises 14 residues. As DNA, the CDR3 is TGTGCCTGGAGTGTCACAGACAGCACAGATACGCAGTATTTT. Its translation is CAWSVTDSTDTQYF.

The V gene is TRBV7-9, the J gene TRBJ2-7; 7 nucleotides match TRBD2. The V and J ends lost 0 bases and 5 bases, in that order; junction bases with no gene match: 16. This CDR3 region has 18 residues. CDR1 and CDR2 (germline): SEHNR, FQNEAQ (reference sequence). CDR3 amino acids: CASSLAQIQTVAGDEQYF. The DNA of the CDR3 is TGTGCCAGCAGCTTAGCTCAAATTCAGACTGTGGCGGGAGACGAGCAGTACTTC. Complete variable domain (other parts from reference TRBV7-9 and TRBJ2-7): DTGVSQNPRHKITKRGQNVTFRCDPISEHNRLYWYRQTLGQGPEFLTYFQNEAQLEKSRLLSDRFSAERPKGSFSTLEIQRTEQGDSAMYLCASSLAQIQTVAGDEQYFGPGTRLTVT.

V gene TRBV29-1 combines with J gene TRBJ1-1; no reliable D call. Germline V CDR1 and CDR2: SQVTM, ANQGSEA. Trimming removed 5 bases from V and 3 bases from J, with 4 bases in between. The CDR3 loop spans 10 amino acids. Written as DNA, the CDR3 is TGCAGCGTTTGGCACACTGAAGCTTTCTTT. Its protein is CSVWHTEAFF.

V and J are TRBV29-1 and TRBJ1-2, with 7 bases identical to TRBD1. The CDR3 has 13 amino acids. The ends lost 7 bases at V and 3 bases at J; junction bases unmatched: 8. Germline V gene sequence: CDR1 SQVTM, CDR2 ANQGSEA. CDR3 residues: CSGVGQPDYGYTF. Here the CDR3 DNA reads TGCAGCGGTGTGGGACAGCCGGACTATGGCTACACCTTC. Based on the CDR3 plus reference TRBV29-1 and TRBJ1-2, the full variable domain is SAVISQKPSRDICQRGTSLTIQCQVDSQVTMMFWYRQQPGQSLTLIATANQGSEATYESGFVIDKFPISRPNLTFSTLTVSNMSPEDSSIYLCSGVGQPDYGYTFGSGTRLTVV.

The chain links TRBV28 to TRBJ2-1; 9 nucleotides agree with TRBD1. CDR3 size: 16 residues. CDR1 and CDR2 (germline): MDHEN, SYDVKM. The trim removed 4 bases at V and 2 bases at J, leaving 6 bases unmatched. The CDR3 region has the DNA TGTGCCAGCAGTTATGACCGGGACAGGGCCTACAATGAGCAGTTCTTC. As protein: CASSYDRDRAYNEQFF.

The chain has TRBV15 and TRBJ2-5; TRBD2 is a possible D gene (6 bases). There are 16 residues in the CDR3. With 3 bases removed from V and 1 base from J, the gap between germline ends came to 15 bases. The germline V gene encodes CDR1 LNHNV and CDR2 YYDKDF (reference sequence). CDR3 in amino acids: CATSSGLEGFQETQYF. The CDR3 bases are TGTGCCACCAGCAGTGGGCTGGAGGGTTTCCAAGAGACCCAGTACTTC.

The CDR3 DNA sequence: TGTGCCAGCAGCAAAAGAGAAGGGGGACTCTACACTGAAGCTTTCTTT. Amino acid sequence: CASSKREGGLYTEAFF. The chain recombines TRBV7-9 with TRBJ1-1; D is perhaps TRBD1 (6 bases). The CDR3 runs to 16 residues. Germline CDR1 SEHNR, CDR2 FQNEAQ (reference sequence). V dropped 5 bases and J dropped 3 bases, with 19 bases sitting between them.

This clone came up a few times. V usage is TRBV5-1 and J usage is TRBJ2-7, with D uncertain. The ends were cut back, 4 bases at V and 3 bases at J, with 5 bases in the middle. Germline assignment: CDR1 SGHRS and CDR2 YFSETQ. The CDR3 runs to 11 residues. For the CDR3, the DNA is TGCGCCAGCAGCCACGACTACGAGCAGTACTTC. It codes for CASSHDYEQYF.